What follows are 14 T cell receptor beta chains derived from one specimen sequenced in a study of blood T cell repertoires in COVID-19 (TCRdb year 2020). Library generation was performed with the immunoSEQ multiplex PCR assay. Imported from immuneACCESS, the table was reduced by TCRdb to in-frame sequences with V and J called. These copies leave out some clones; in studies compared against another copy, an unresolved V gene accounts for under half, and the cause of the remainder is not known. This sample holds roughly 220,000 clones; 60% to 85% were observed only once. The top ten clones comprise around 5.8% of the sample. Input material: peripheral blood. The source of these receptors is a woman aged 70-85 years with acute or convalescent COVID-19.

This chain joins TRBV9 and TRBJ2-5; D possibly corresponds to TRBD2 (5 bases). Trimming pared 0 bases from V and 0 bases from J, leaving 12 bases between. This CDR3 region has 16 residues. Germline-derived CDR1 and CDR2 are SGDLS and YYNGEE. As DNA, the CDR3 is TGTGCCAGCAGCGTAGCTGAGGGAAACTACCAAGAGACCCAGTACTTC. Translated, it gives CASSVAEGNYQETQYF.

J is TRBJ1-6 and V is TRBV2; TRBD1 aligns across 7 bases. The CDR3 runs 14 residues. Germline-derived CDR1 and CDR2 are SNHLY and FYNNEI. V gave up 4 bases and J gave up 5 bases; unmatched junction bases: 2. The DNA for the CDR3 is TGTGCCAGCAGTGTGGGGACAGATAATTCACCCCTCCACTTT. This translates into CASSVGTDNSPLHF.

The chain couples TRBV24-1 to TRBJ2-3; D is ambiguous. Trimming removed 2 bases from V and 6 bases from J, with 11 bases in between. The CDR3 totals 14 residues. Germline CDR1 KGHDR, CDR2 SFDVKD. CDR3 nucleotides: TGTGCCACCAGTGATTCGCGACATCCTGATACGCAGTATTTT. Protein sequence: CATSDSRHPDTQYF.

As to this clone: Compared with germline, one end of the junction differs, possibly owing to a read error. The rearrangement joins TRBV28 to TRBJ2-5; TRBD1 is a possible D gene (5 bases). Germline CDR1 MDHEN, CDR2 SYDVKM. The CDR3 runs to 13 residues. The CDR3 sequence is CASSFPQGYGSDF. CDR3 nucleotides: TGTGCCAGCAGTTTTCCTCAGGGCTATGGTTCTGACTTC. Full variable domain (rest looked up from reference TRBV28 and TRBJ2-5): DVKVTQSSRYLVKRTGEKVFLECVQDMDHENMFWYRQDPGLGLRLIYFSYDVKMKEKGDIPEGYSVSREKKERFSLILESASTNQTSMYLCASSFPQGYGSDFGPGTRLLVL.

The gene calls are TRBV28 and TRBJ2-6; 7 nucleotides agree with TRBD1. V was pared by 5 bases and J by 2 bases, with 9 bases of the junction left unmatched. CDR1 and CDR2 from the germline V gene are MDHEN and SYDVKM. The CDR3 contains 17 residues. Written as DNA, the CDR3 is TGTGCCAGCAGTGTGCCGGGACAGTGGGCTGGGGCCAACGTCCTGACTTTC. This translates into CASSVPGQWAGANVLTF.

The CDR3 here is CASSSPGLAARETQYF. In DNA, the CDR3 is TGTGCCAGCAGCTCTCCGGGACTAGCGGCCCGGGAGACCCAGTACTTC. The rearrangement links TRBV7-2 to TRBJ2-5, with 11 bases aligning to TRBD2. The CDR3 sequence is 16 residues long. Germline loops: CDR1 SGHTA, CDR2 FQGNSA. Trimming removed 4 bases from V and 5 bases from J; junction bases left unmatched: 9.

This chain links TRBV12-5 with TRBJ1-1; TRBD1 might be the D (6 bases). CDR1 is LGHNT and CDR2 is FRNRAP in the germline V gene. V shed 1 base and J shed 3 bases, with 12 bases lying between them. The CDR3 runs 15 residues. This CDR3 reads CASGLDWEGDTEAFF. In DNA form, the CDR3 reads TGTGCTAGTGGTTTGGATTGGGAGGGGGACACTGAAGCTTTCTTT.

The V gene is TRBV3-1 (or the pseudogene TRBV3-2), the J gene TRBJ2-3; 10 nucleotides align to TRBD2. V trimming: 1 base; J trimming: 6 bases; junction bases outside the gene matches: 1. There are 14 residues in the CDR3. The germline gives CDR1 LGHDT, CDR2 YNNKEL (reference sequence). The DNA for the CDR3 is TGTGCCAGCAGCCAAGGGACTAGCGGCGATACGCAGTATTTT. As protein: CASSQGTSGDTQYF.

The chain links TRBV9 to TRBJ2-1, with D possibly matching TRBD2 (5 bases). Germline CDR1 SGDLS, CDR2 YYNGEE. This CDR3 region has 15 residues. V was trimmed by 7 bases and J by 5 bases, leaving 19 bases between them. The CDR3 is CASGKASRINNEQFF. CDR3 coding DNA: TGTGCCAGCGGTAAGGCTAGCCGGATAAACAATGAGCAGTTCTTC.

The chain combines TRBV11-2 with TRBJ2-7; tentative D call: TRBD1 (6 bases). CDR1 SGHAT and CDR2 FQNNGV come from the germline V gene. Between the trimmed V and J ends, which lost 5 bases and 0 bases, there was a span of 14 bases. There are 15 residues in the CDR3. The CDR3 DNA reads TGTGCCAGCAGCCCAGCCGGGACAAACTCCTACGAGCAGTACTTC. This sequence encodes CASSPAGTNSYEQYF.

This clone has just one count. The rearrangement links TRBV5-4 to TRBJ1-2; TRBD1 matches at 9 bases. Germline CDR1 SGHNT, CDR2 YYREEE (reference sequence). V shed 4 bases and J 7 bases; nucleotides not matched to a gene: 5. This CDR3 spans 13 amino acids. CDR3 sequence reads: CASSPDRGGGYTF. The CDR3 DNA reads TGTGCCAGCAGCCCGGACAGGGGTGGTGGCTACACCTTC.

This sequence joins TRBV30 and TRBJ1-3; no firm D call. Trimming shortened V by 3 bases and J by 1 base, and 10 bases separated the two germline ends. The CDR3 covers 14 residues. CDR1 is GTSNPN and CDR2 is SVGIG in the germline V gene (reference sequence). The CDR3 reads CAWRTAASGNTIYF. The CDR3 DNA is TGTGCCTGGAGGACCGCGGCGTCTGGAAACACCATATATTTT.

The chain combines TRBV19 with TRBJ2-7; 9 nucleotides match TRBD1. Trimming removed 5 bases from V and 5 bases from J; junction bases left unmatched: 4. The CDR3 spans 13 residues. Germline values: CDR1 LNHDA, CDR2 SQIVND (reference sequence). DNA of the CDR3: TGTGCCAGTAGTCTTCGGACAGGGGACGAGCAGTACTTC. Translation: CASSLRTGDEQYF.

This chain joins TRBV6-6 and TRBJ2-7; D is possibly TRBD1 (5 bases). Germline-derived CDR1 and CDR2 are MNHNY and SVGAGI (reference sequence). V was cut by 6 bases and J by 1 base, with 10 bases left in between. The CDR3 is 13 residues long. The CDR3 sequence: CASSLDRSYEQYF. The CDR3 DNA is TGTGCCAGCAGCCTCGACAGATCCTACGAGCAGTACTTC.